The TCR beta chain described here comes from a study of blood T cells in healthy people across ages. Study-level results: Total diversity from one million sequenced T cells was likely underestimated. Diversity was higher, and naive CD4+ cells more numerous, in long-lived donors than in aged donors.

Each donor was a healthy Caucasian individual from Russia, aged roughly 6 to 100. Donors gave around 10 milliliters of peripheral blood apiece. Comment on this clonotype: The antigen is undetermined.

This CDR3 spans 16 amino acids. Looked up from germline, CDR1 is LGHNT and CDR2 is FRNRAP. The V and J ends lost 7 bases and 4 bases respectively, with 23 bases between them. Alongside a J-beta primer mix, a sample-barcoded 5' primer served in a second PCR lasting 7 to 11 cycles. A single record per CDR3 protein comes from TCRdb applying MiXCR to the 5' RACE reads. The profile covers roughly 1.7 million distinct CDR3 sequences, with roughly 32% appearing a single time and 10% to 12% taken by the ten largest. The chain couples TRBV12-5 to TRBJ2-7; D is uncertain. Source material: blood. The origin of this receptor is a woman aged 25 to 39 in good health. CDR3 in amino acids: CASDLEVMGKLYEQYF. Written as DNA, the CDR3 is TGTGCTAGTGATTTAGAGGTGATGGGAAAACTATACGAGCAGTACTTC.